This entry is about one TCR beta chain. The source of the sample is a study of early stage breast cancer tumors. Study as a whole: About 70% of the 16 invasive tumors were ER+, PR+ and HER2-.

Sequenced by immunoSEQ multiplex PCR; TCRdb stores in-frame clones only, minus some. The sample contains around 13,000 clones, over 60% of which appear only once. The length of the CDR3 is 15 residues. Germline CDR1 and CDR2: WNHNN and SYGVQD (reference sequence). V was clipped by 4 bases and J by 3 bases; unmatched bases: 4. The source material was normal breast tissue next to the tumor. The sequence came from a person aged 45 to 59 with breast cancer. This chain uses TRBV10-1 with TRBJ2-7, with TRBD2 identical over 12 bases. The CDR3 loop reads CASSGWTSGNYEQYF. CDR3 in DNA: TGCGCCAGCAGTGGCTGGACTAGCGGGAACTACGAGCAGTACTTC.